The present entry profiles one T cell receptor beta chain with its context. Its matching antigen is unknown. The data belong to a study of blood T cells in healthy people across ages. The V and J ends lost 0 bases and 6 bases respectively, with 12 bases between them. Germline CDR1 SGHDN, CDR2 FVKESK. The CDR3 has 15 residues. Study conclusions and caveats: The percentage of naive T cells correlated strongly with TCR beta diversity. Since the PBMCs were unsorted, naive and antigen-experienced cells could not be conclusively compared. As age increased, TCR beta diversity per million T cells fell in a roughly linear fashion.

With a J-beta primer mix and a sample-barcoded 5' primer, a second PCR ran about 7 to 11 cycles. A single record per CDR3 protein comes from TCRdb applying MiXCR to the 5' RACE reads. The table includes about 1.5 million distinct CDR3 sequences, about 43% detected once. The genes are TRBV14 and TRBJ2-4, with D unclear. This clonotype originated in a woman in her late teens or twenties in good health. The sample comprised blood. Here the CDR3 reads CASSQEGNWRNIQYF. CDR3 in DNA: TGTGCCAGCAGCCAAGAGGGGAACTGGAGAAACATTCAGTACTTC.